The 6 T cell receptor beta chains listed next were all sequenced from one sample in a study of T cell repertoires in aging, cancer and after chemotherapy. Rearranged V-D-J TRB sequences were amplified with a mixed TRB-A/B primer pool. Using its own MiXCR run on the multiplex PCR reads, TCRdb lists one record per CDR3 protein. The sample has a few thousand distinct CDR3 sequences, 59% seen once. The template was genomic DNA from peripheral blood, not RNA. Sequenced sample: blood. The source of these receptors is a human donor with a blood cancer.

The chain is built from TRBV7-9 and TRBJ2-7; maybe TRBD1 (6 bases). The CDR3 covers 15 residues. Germline V CDR1 and CDR2: SEHNR, FQNEAQ (reference sequence). Trimming pared 5 bases from V and 6 bases from J, leaving 20 bases between. The CDR3, as DNA: TGTGCCAGCAGCCCCCCGGACAGCCTCATTTCCGAGCAGTACTTC. This translates into CASSPPDSLISEQYF. The full variable domain, in which reference TRBV7-9 and TRBJ2-7 provide the parts outside the CDR3, is DTGVSQNPRHKITKRGQNVTFRCDPISEHNRLYWYRQTLGQGPEFLTYFQNEAQLEKSRLLSDRFSAERPKGSFSTLEIQRTEQGDSAMYLCASSPPDSLISEQYFGPGTRLTVT.

V usage is TRBV12-3 or TRBV12-4 and J usage is TRBJ1-3; no definite D call. This CDR3 has 11 residues. Trimming removed 6 bases from V and 8 bases from J, with 8 bases in between. CDR3 sequence: CASSHQYTIYF. Here the CDR3 DNA reads TGTGCCAGCAGCCACCAGTACACCATATATTTT.

The V call is TRBV6-1, the J call TRBJ2-3; possibly TRBD2 for D (6 bases). Germline CDR1 reads MNHNS; CDR2 reads SASEGT. V was clipped by 8 bases and J by 5 bases, with 17 bases between them. This CDR3 has 14 amino acids. CDR3 residues: CASSPGGPGDTQYF. For the CDR3, the DNA is TGTGCCAGCTCACCAGGAGGGCCGGGAGATACGCAGTATTTT.

The rearrangement links TRBV5-4 to TRBJ2-5; D ambiguous. Germline V lookup: CDR1 SGHNT, CDR2 YYREEE (reference sequence). The CDR3 is 12 residues long. Trimming took off 6 bases at V and 5 bases at J, with 11 bases between the two ends. Here the CDR3 reads CASKGPSETQYF. In DNA, the CDR3 is TGTGCCAGCAAAGGACCCTCCGAGACCCAGTACTTC.

In its sample, this clonotype was seen a few times. The J gene is TRBJ2-1, the V gene TRBV30; no firm D call. V lost 4 bases and J 7 bases, leaving 11 bases between the germline ends. This CDR3 is built from 12 residues. In germline, CDR1 is GTSNPN, CDR2 SVGIG (reference sequence). The CDR3 DNA follows: TGTGCCTGGACAGAAGTGAAGAATGAGCAGTTCTTC. Protein sequence: CAWTEVKNEQFF.

This clonotype was observed a few times. V gene TRBV6-5 combines with J gene TRBJ2-7, with D maybe TRBD2 (5 bases). Trimming took off 1 base at V and 0 bases at J, with 16 bases between the two ends. Germline V lookup: CDR1 MNHEY, CDR2 SVGAGI. The CDR3 sequence is 17 residues long. The CDR3 DNA sequence: TGTGCCAGCAGTTACTTTCTTAGCGACCGCAGCTCCTACGAGCAGTACTTC. Translating gives CASSYFLSDRSSYEQYF.